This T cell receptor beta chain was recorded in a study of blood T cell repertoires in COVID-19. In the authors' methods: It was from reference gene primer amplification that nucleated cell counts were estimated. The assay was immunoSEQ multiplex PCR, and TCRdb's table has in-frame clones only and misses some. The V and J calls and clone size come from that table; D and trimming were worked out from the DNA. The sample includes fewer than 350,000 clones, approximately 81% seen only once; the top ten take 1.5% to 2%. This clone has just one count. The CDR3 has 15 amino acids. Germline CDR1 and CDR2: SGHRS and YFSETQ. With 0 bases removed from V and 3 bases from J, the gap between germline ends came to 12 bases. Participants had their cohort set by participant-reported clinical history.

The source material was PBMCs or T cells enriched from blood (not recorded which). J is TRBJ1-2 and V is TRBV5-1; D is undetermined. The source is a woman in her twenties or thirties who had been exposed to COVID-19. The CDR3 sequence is CASSLVGRGDYGYTF. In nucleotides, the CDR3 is TGCGCCAGCAGCTTGGTTGGCCGAGGAGACTATGGCTACACCTTC.